Each of the 18 T cell receptor beta chains below was sequenced from the same sample in a study of T cells after yellow fever vaccination. In TCRdb, the 5' RACE reads were re-called with MiXCR into one record per CDR3 protein. The sample contains almost 70,000 distinct CDR3 sequences, approximately 5.9% of which appear only once. The specimen was CD4+ T cells sorted from PBMCs, collected approximately 15 days after the first yellow fever vaccination. These receptors came from a man between 18 and 29 years old who received the YFV17D yellow fever vaccine.

This clonotype was observed many times. The chain links TRBV4-3 to TRBJ2-1; possible D gene TRBD2, 6 bases. In germline, CDR1 is LGHNA, CDR2 YSLEER. V was clipped by 4 bases and J by 2 bases, with 21 bases between them. CDR3 length: 18 amino acids. CDR3 amino acids: CASSRMPRRDDPYNEQFF. As DNA, the CDR3 is TGCGCCAGCAGCCGCATGCCGAGGCGGGATGATCCCTACAATGAGCAGTTCTTC.

This clonotype was seen ten or more times. This rearrangement joins TRBV20-1 to TRBJ2-1; the D is unclear. This CDR3 spans 11 amino acids. Germline V gene data show CDR1 as DFQATT and CDR2 as SNEGSKA (reference sequence). V was shortened by 1 base and J by 10 bases, with 8 bases between the two germline ends. As DNA, the CDR3 is TGCAGTGCTAGAGCGGCAGCAGAGCAGTTCTTC. Its protein is CSARAAAEQFF.

This clonotype was picked up many times. The chain is built from TRBV7-9 and TRBJ1-1, with a tentative D call TRBD1 (5 bases). The CDR3 sequence is 13 residues long. V lost 2 bases and J 3 bases, leaving 7 bases between the germline ends. Germline V gene sequence: CDR1 SEHNR, CDR2 FQNEAQ (reference sequence). The CDR3 bases are TGTGCCAGCAGCTTAAGAGGGGACACTGAAGCTTTCTTT. Translated, it gives CASSLRGDTEAFF.

This clonotype was detected ten times or more. The J gene is TRBJ2-1, the V gene TRBV5-1; D not resolved. CDR3 length: 13 amino acids. Trimming left V 2 bases short and J 4 bases short, with 7 bases between. Germline V gene lookup returns CDR1 SGHRS and CDR2 YFSETQ. The CDR3 DNA sequence: TGCGCCAGCAGCTTCGCTGGATACAATGAGCAGTTCTTC. It is translated as CASSFAGYNEQFF.

The V call is TRBV10-2, the J call TRBJ2-5; D call uncertain. Looked up from germline, CDR1 is WSHSY and CDR2 is SAAADI. With 4 bases removed from V and 4 bases from J, the gap between germline ends came to 7 bases. CDR3 length: 12 residues. This CDR3 reads CASSAWRETQYF. The CDR3 nucleotides are TGCGCCAGCAGTGCCTGGAGAGAGACCCAGTACTTC.

This clonotype occurred many times. The chain uses TRBV7-6 and TRBJ2-5; no clear D gene. Germline V CDR1 and CDR2: SGHVS, FNYEAQ. Trimming left V 3 bases short and J 1 base short, with 3 bases between. This CDR3 has 12 residues. The CDR3 region has the DNA TGTGCCAGCAGCTTCTCCCAAGAGACCCAGTACTTC. As protein: CASSFSQETQYF.

This clonotype was detected ten times or more. The chain carries TRBV12-3 or TRBV12-4 and TRBJ1-1; TRBD1 is a possible D gene (6 bases). V was clipped by 6 bases and J by 1 base, with 15 bases between them. This CDR3 region has 15 residues. CDR3 in amino acids: CASSPGAGWNTEAFF. The DNA of the CDR3 is TGTGCCAGCAGCCCAGGGGCCGGGTGGAACACTGAAGCTTTCTTT.

About this clonotype itself: This may be a read error, as it is one base from a much larger clone. The rearrangement joins TRBV20-1 to TRBJ1-5; 8 bases fit TRBD1. The CDR3 consists of 13 residues. In germline, CDR1 is DFQATT, CDR2 SNEGSKA (reference sequence). The CDR3 DNA follows: TGCTGTGCTAGGACAGGGATCAATCAGCCCCAGCATTTT. Protein: CCARTGINQPQHF.

DNA for the CDR3: TGTGCCTGGAGTCCCGGACAGCTGGGCTACACCTTC. Amino acids: CAWSPGQLGYTF. The genes are TRBV30 and TRBJ1-2; D is perhaps TRBD1 (6 bases). The length of the CDR3 is 12 residues. From germline, CDR1 is GTSNPN and CDR2 SVGIG (reference sequence). V lost 2 bases and J 8 bases, leaving 12 bases between the germline ends.

The sample holds many counts of this clonotype. V usage is TRBV2 and J usage is TRBJ1-5; D is possibly TRBD1 (6 bases). There are 14 residues in the CDR3. Germline values: CDR1 SNHLY, CDR2 FYNNEI. The V gene lost 4 bases and the J gene lost 4 bases, with 11 bases spanning the gap. In nucleotides, the CDR3 is TGTGCCAGCAGTGCGGACAGCTTAAATCAGCCCCAGCATTTT. Amino acid sequence: CASSADSLNQPQHF.

This clonotype was seen many times. CDR3: CASTGQGKGYTF. Here the CDR3 DNA reads TGTGCCAGCACCGGACAGGGGAAAGGCTACACCTTC. The V and J genes are TRBV12-3 or TRBV12-4 and TRBJ1-2; 9 positions match TRBD1. With V trimmed by 7 bases and J by 8 bases, 5 bases remained unmatched. There are 12 residues in the CDR3.

This clonotype was detected many times. This rearrangement joins TRBV7-9 to TRBJ1-1; a weak D match, TRBD1 (5 bases). The V end lost 0 bases, the J end lost 7 bases, and 9 bases lay between the germline ends. The V gene's germline CDR1 is SEHNR and CDR2 FQNEAQ (reference sequence). The CDR3 consists of 13 residues. The DNA for the CDR3 is TGTGCCAGCAGCTTAGCAGGGGAAGGTGAAGCTTTCTTT. Its translation is CASSLAGEGEAFF.

In this sample, this clonotype turned up many times. This sequence joins TRBV14 and TRBJ2-4; 7 nucleotides agree with TRBD1. CDR3 length: 13 amino acids. V was clipped by 1 base and J by 16 bases; unmatched bases: 10. The germline gives CDR1 SGHDN, CDR2 FVKESK. In DNA, the CDR3 is TGTGCCAGCAGCCAAGGACAGGGCACCCTCGGATACTTC. Protein: CASSQGQGTLGYF.

This clonotype appeared many times. This chain joins TRBV2 and TRBJ2-3; TRBD2 aligns across 7 bases. The CDR3 totals 15 residues. V lost 5 bases and J lost 1; bases outside the gene matches: 6. Germline values: CDR1 SNHLY, CDR2 FYNNEI. The CDR3 loop reads CASSRPSGGTDTQYF. CDR3 bases: TGTGCCAGCAGTCGGCCTAGCGGAGGCACAGATACGCAGTATTTT.

This clonotype was detected ten times or more. The V and J genes are TRBV21-1 and TRBJ2-5. TRBV21-1 counts as a pseudogene. The CDR3 has 14 residues. CDR3: CASSTPGVQETQYF. In nucleotides, the CDR3 is TGTGCCAGCAGCACCCCAGGGGTACAAGAGACCCAGTACTTC.

This clonotype was recorded at least ten times. CDR3 loop: CASSTADPLAQHF. The CDR3 DNA sequence: TGTGCCAGTAGTACAGCCGACCCGTTGGCCCAGCATTTT. V is TRBV19 and J is TRBJ1-5; D is unresolved. Germline assignment: CDR1 LNHDA and CDR2 SQIVND (reference sequence). V gave up 4 bases and J gave up 11 bases, with 15 bases separating them. This CDR3 contains 13 residues.

This clonotype was observed at least ten times. J is TRBJ1-1 and V is TRBV27; 12 bases agree with TRBD1. CDR3 length equals 17 residues. Germline lookup yields CDR1 MNHEY and CDR2 SMNVEV (reference sequence). V was clipped by 6 bases and J by 1 base; unmatched bases: 9. The CDR3 loop is CASRGTGGGGGNTEAFF. CDR3 nucleotides: TGTGCCAGCAGGGGGACAGGGGGCGGGGGAGGGAACACTGAAGCTTTCTTT.

This clonotype was detected many times. The chain employs TRBV25-1 and TRBJ1-1; possibly TRBD1 for D (5 bases). Trimming removed 1 base from V and 5 bases from J, with 17 bases in between. CDR3 size: 16 residues. The germline gives CDR1 MGHDK, CDR2 SYGVNS. The CDR3 bases are TGTGCCAGCAGTGAATTTAGGGGAGAGGGGAGGACTGAAGCTTTCTTT. The encoded protein is CASSEFRGEGRTEAFF. Complete variable domain (other parts from reference TRBV25-1 and TRBJ1-1): EADIYQTPRYLVIGTGKKITLECSQTMGHDKMYWYQQDPGMELHLIHYSYGVNSTEKGDLSSESTVSRIRTEHFPLTLESARPSHTSQYLCASSEFRGEGRTEAFFGQGTRLTVV.